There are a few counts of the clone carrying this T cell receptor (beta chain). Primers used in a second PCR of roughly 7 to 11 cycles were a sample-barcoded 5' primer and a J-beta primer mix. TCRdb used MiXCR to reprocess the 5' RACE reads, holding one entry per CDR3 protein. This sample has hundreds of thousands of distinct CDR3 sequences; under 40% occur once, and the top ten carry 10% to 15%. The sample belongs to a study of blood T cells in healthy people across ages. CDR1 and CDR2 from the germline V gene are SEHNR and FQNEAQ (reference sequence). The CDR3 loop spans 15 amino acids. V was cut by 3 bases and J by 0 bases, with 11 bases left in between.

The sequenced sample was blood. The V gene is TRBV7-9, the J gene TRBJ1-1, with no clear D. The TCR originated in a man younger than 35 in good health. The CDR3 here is CASSFSRTVNTEAFF. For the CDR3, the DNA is TGTGCCAGCAGCTTCTCCCGGACGGTGAACACTGAAGCTTTCTTT.